This T cell receptor (beta chain) was observed in a study of shared clonotypes between healthy human individuals. Across the study: A couple of female and a few male donors aged 18 to 49 were enrolled. General study points: What naive subsets generally showed was a larger estimated richness than memory subsets showed.

Comments on this clone: Its antigen is unidentified.

Trimming removed 7 bases at V and 7 bases at J, with 8 bases between. The CDR3 has 12 amino acids. Looked up from germline, CDR1 is WSHSY and CDR2 is SAAADI. Methods used by the authors: ImmunoSEQ yielded junction-only sequences lacking quality scores, so filtering differed. The table came from immunoSEQ multiplex PCR; TCRdb's copy has only in-frame clones and leaves some out. V, J and clone size were drawn from that table, and D and trimming were deduced from the DNA. The table shows about 980,000 clones, with roughly 72% occurring only once. Healthy and HIV-negative, the adult donors had no recent acute infections or vaccinations.

Sequencing was done on a sample of memory CD4+ T cells sorted from blood. Sample subset: CD45RA-negative fraction. The rearrangement links TRBV10-2 to TRBJ1-6; unclear D gene. The clonotype originates from a man aged 18 to 29 in good health. CDR3 sequence reads: CASTAHNSPLHF. For the CDR3, the DNA is TGCGCCAGCACTGCACACAATTCACCCCTCCACTTT.